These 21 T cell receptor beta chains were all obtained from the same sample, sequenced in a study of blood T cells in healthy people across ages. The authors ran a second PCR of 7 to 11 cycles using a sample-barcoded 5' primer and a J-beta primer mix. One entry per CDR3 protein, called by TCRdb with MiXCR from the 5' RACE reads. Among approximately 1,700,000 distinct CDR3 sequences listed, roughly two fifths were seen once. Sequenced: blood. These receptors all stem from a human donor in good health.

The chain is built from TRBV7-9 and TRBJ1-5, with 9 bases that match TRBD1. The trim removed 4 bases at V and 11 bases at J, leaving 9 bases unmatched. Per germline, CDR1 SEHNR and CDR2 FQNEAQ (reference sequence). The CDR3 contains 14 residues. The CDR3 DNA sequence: TGTGCCAGCAGCTCCCGGGACAGGGAACAGTCCCAGCATTTT. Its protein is CASSSRDREQSQHF.

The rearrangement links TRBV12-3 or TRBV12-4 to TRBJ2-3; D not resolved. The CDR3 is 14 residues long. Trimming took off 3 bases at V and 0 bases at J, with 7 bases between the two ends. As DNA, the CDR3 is TGTGCCAGCAGTTTCGACCCTAGCACAGATACGCAGTATTTT. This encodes CASSFDPSTDTQYF.

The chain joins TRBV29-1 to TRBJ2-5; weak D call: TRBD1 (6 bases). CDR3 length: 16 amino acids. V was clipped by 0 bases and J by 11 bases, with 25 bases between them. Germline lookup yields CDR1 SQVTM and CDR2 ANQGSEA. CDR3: CSVEDTAQGHLGKQYF. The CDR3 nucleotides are TGCAGCGTTGAAGATACCGCACAGGGCCACCTTGGAAAGCAGTACTTC. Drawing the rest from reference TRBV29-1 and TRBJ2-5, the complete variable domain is SAVISQKPSRDICQRGTSLTIQCQVDSQVTMMFWYRQQPGQSLTLIATANQGSEATYESGFVIDKFPISRPNLTFSTLTVSNMSPEDSSIYLCSVEDTAQGHLGKQYFGPGTRLLVL.

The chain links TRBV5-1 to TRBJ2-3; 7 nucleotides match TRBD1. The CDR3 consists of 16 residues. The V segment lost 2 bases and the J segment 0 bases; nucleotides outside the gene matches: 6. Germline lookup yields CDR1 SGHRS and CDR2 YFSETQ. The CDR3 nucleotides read TGCGCCAGCAGCTTTGGACAGGCGACTAGCACAGATACGCAGTATTTT. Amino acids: CASSFGQATSTDTQYF.

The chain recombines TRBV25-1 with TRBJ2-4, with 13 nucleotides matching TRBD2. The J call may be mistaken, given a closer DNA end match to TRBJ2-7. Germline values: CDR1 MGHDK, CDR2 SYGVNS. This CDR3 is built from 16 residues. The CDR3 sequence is CASSDLGTSGVYEQYF. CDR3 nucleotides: TGTGCCAGCAGTGATCTAGGGACTAGCGGGGTCTACGAGCAGTACTTC.

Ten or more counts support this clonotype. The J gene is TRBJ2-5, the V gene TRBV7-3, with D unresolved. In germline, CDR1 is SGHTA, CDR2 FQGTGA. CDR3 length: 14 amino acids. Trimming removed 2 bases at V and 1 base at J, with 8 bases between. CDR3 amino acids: CASSLGRSQETQYF. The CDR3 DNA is TGTGCCAGCAGCTTAGGACGGTCCCAAGAGACCCAGTACTTC.

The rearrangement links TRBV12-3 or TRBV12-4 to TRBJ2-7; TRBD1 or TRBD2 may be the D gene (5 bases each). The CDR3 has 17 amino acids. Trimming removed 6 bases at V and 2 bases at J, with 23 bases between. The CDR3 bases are TGTGCCAGCAGCACGGCCCTAAACTCAGGGACCCCCTACGAGCAGTACTTC. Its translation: CASSTALNSGTPYEQYF.

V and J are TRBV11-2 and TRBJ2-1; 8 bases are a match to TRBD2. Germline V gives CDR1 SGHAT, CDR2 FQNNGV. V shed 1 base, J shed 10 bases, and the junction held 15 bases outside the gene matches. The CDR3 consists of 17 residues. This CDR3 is CASSLVVESGGLKEQFF. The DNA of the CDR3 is TGTGCCAGCAGCTTAGTGGTAGAGAGCGGGGGACTTAAGGAGCAGTTCTTC.

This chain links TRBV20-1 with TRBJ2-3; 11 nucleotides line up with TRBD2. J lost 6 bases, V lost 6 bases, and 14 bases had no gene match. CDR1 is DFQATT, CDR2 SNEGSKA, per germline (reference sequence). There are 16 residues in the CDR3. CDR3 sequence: CSALPVLAGAWDTQYF. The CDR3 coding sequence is TGCAGTGCCCTCCCCGTACTAGCGGGGGCATGGGATACGCAGTATTTT.

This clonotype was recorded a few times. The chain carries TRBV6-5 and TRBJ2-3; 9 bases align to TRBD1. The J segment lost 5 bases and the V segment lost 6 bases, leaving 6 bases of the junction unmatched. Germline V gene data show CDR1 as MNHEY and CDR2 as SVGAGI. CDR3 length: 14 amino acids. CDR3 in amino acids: CASRPGTGRDTQYF. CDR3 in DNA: TGTGCCAGCAGGCCCGGGACAGGGAGAGATACGCAGTATTTT.

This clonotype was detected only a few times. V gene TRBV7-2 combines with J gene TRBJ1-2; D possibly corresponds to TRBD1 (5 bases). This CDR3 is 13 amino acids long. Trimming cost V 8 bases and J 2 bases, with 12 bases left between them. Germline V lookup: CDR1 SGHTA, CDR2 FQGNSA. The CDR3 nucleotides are TGTACCAGCGCCATGCGGGGGAACTATGGCTACACCTTC. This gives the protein CTSAMRGNYGYTF.

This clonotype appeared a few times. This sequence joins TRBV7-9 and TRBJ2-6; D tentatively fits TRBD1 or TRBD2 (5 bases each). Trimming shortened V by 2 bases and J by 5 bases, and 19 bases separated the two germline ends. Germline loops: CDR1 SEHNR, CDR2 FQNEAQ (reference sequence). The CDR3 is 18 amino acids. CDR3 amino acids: CASSLQGARDSRANVLTF. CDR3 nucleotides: TGTGCCAGCAGCTTACAGGGAGCCCGTGATTCGAGGGCCAACGTCCTGACTTTC.

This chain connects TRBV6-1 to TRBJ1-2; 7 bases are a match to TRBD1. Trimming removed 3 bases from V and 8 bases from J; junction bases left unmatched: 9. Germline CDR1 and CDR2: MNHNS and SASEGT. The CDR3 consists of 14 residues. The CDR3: CASSDKGAHQGYTF. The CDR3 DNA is TGTGCCAGCAGTGATAAGGGGGCGCATCAGGGCTACACCTTC.

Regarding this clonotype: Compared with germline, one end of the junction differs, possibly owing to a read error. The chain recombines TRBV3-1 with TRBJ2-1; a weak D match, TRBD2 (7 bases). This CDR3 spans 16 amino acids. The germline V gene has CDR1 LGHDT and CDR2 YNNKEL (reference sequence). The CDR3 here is CASTQRGAQAYNEQFF. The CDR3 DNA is TGTGCCAGCACCCAACGGGGGGCGCAGGCCTACAATGAGCAGTTCTTC.

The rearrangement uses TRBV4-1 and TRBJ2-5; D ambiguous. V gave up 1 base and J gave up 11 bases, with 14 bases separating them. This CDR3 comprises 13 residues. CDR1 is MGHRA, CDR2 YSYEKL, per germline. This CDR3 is CASSQAILGEQYF. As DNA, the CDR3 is TGCGCCAGCAGCCAAGCAATTCTCGGAGAGCAGTACTTC.

CDR3 region: CATAQDQNTEAFF. Written as DNA, the CDR3 is TGCGCCACCGCCCAGGATCAGAACACTGAAGCTTTCTTT. This chain uses TRBV5-1 with TRBJ1-1, with no clear D. CDR1 is SGHRS and CDR2 is YFSETQ in the germline V gene. The CDR3 spans 13 residues. Trimming stripped 9 bases from V and 1 base from J, with 13 bases between.

CDR3 loop: CASSLVLNNEQFF. The CDR3 DNA reads as TGCGCCAGCAGCTTGGTACTTAACAATGAGCAGTTCTTC. The rearrangement links TRBV5-1 to TRBJ2-1; D remains ambiguous. Germline CDR1 is SGHRS and CDR2 is YFSETQ. Between the trimmed V and J ends, which lost 0 bases and 5 bases, there was a span of 6 bases. The CDR3 is made up of 13 amino acids.

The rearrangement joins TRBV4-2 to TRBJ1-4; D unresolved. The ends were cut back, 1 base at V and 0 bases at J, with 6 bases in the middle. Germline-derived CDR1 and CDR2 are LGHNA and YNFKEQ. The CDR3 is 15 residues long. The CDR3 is CASSQGGSTNEKLFF. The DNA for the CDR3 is TGTGCCAGCAGCCAAGGAGGGTCAACTAATGAAAAACTGTTTTTT.

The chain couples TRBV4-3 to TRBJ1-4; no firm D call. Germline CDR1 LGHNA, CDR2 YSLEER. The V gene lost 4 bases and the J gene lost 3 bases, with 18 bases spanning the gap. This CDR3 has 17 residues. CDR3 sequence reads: CASSRTPVRGSNEKLFF. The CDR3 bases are TGCGCCAGCAGCCGAACCCCAGTTCGGGGATCTAATGAAAAACTGTTTTTT.

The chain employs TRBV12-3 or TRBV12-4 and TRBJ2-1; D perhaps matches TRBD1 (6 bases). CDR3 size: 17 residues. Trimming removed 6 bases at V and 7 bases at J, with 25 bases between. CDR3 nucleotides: TGTGCCAGCAGCTTTTCCGGGACAACTAAGTCTGGTAATGAGCAGTTCTTC. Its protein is CASSFSGTTKSGNEQFF.

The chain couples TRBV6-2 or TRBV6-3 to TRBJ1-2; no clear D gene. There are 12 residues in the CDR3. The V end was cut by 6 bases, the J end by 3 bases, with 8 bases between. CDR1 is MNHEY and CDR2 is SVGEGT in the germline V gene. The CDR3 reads CASRYSYYGYTF. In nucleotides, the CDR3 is TGTGCCAGCAGATACAGCTACTATGGCTACACCTTC.